One and the same sample provided the 23 T cell receptor beta chains below, sequenced in a study of cytomegalovirus exposure and HLA in healthy donors. Sequencing was performed with immunoSEQ multiplex PCR; in TCRdb, only in-frame clones are kept and a portion is missing. This table holds about 360,000 clones, approximately 90% found once. The specimen was PBMCs. These receptors were collected from a woman between 18 and 30 years old in good health and CMV-seronegative.

The chain couples TRBV9 to TRBJ2-2; 8 bases are a match to TRBD2. The trim removed 4 bases at V and 4 bases at J, leaving 6 bases unmatched. CDR1 is SGDLS, CDR2 YYNGEE, per germline. The CDR3 totals 15 residues. The CDR3 reads CASSPSGGFTGELFF. The CDR3 DNA follows: TGTGCCAGCAGCCCCTCGGGGGGGTTCACCGGGGAGCTGTTTTTT.

The chain couples TRBV2 to TRBJ2-1; tentative D call: TRBD2 (6 bases). The germline V gene has CDR1 SNHLY and CDR2 FYNNEI. This CDR3 has 14 amino acids. The V end was cut by 5 bases, the J end by 12 bases, with 20 bases between. The CDR3 DNA reads as TGTGCCAGCAGTTCCCCGGGCTCCTGGGGGGTGCAGTTCTTC. Protein sequence: CASSSPGSWGVQFF.

The chain recombines TRBV6-1 with TRBJ2-5, with 7 bases matching TRBD1. Germline V gene sequence: CDR1 MNHNS, CDR2 SASEGT. The CDR3 runs 14 residues. Germline trimming cut 6 bases from V and 2 bases from J; bases unmatched to any gene: 6. In DNA form, the CDR3 reads TGTGCCAGCAGCGACCGGGACAGACAAGAGACCCAGTACTTC. It yields the protein CASSDRDRQETQYF.

The chain recombines TRBV28 with TRBJ2-1; TRBD1 agrees at 10 bases. With 10 bases clipped from V and 4 bases from J, the junction kept 7 bases outside the gene matches. Germline CDR1 reads MDHEN; CDR2 reads SYDVKM. This CDR3 is built from 14 residues. The CDR3, as DNA: TGTGCCACCCTGGGGACAGGGGTTTACAATGAGCAGTTCTTC. Amino acid sequence: CATLGTGVYNEQFF.

This clone occurred once. V usage is TRBV9 and J usage is TRBJ2-1, with TRBD2 identical over 7 bases. This CDR3 is 14 amino acids long. V lost 3 bases to trimming and J lost 5 bases; unmatched junction nucleotides: 5. Germline CDR1 SGDLS, CDR2 YYNGEE. The DNA of the CDR3 is TGTGCCAGCAGCGCAGGGACTACCAACAATGAGCAGTTCTTC. Protein: CASSAGTTNNEQFF.

The gene calls are TRBV5-1 and TRBJ2-1; 9 nucleotides match TRBD2. V shed 4 bases and J 9 bases; nucleotides not matched to a gene: 11. Germline loops: CDR1 SGHRS, CDR2 YFSETQ. The CDR3 runs 15 residues. The CDR3 DNA is TGCGCCAGCAGCGTATCTAGCGGGGAGAGGGGTGAGCAGTTCTTC. Protein product: CASSVSSGERGEQFF.

V gene TRBV28 combines with J gene TRBJ1-6; 7 bases match TRBD1. Per germline, CDR1 MDHEN and CDR2 SYDVKM. The ends lost 2 bases at V and 8 bases at J; junction bases unmatched: 6. The CDR3 consists of 15 residues. The CDR3 bases are TGTGCCAGCAGTTTAAGGGGACAGTCTTATTCACCCCTCCACTTT. This gives the protein CASSLRGQSYSPLHF.

The V call is TRBV27, the J call TRBJ2-1; 9 nucleotides align to TRBD2. CDR1 and CDR2 from the germline V gene are MNHEY and SMNVEV (reference sequence). The V and J ends lost 5 bases and 0 bases, in that order; junction bases with no gene match: 8. The CDR3 length is 17 residues. The CDR3 region has the DNA TGTGCCAGCAGTCCCGATCTAGCGGGGAGCTCCTACAATGAGCAGTTCTTC. This codes for CASSPDLAGSSYNEQFF.

This clone was detected only a few times. The V and J genes are TRBV7-9 and TRBJ2-5; 7 bases are shared with TRBD1. Germline-derived CDR1 and CDR2 are SEHNR and FQNEAQ (reference sequence). J gave up 3 bases and V 4 bases, and 14 bases lay outside the gene matches. The CDR3 runs 17 residues. The CDR3 reads CASSSRLRAGTEETQYF. For the CDR3, the DNA is TGTGCCAGCAGCTCTCGTCTTCGGGCAGGGACAGAAGAGACCCAGTACTTC.

V usage is TRBV28 and J usage is TRBJ2-7; tentatively, D is TRBD1 (6 bases). The V and J ends lost 6 bases and 4 bases respectively, with 16 bases between them. The CDR3 has 14 residues. Germline CDR1 reads MDHEN; CDR2 reads SYDVKM. The CDR3: CASRLTGGRYEQYF. CDR3 bases: TGTGCCAGCAGACTCACTGGGGGCAGGTACGAGCAGTACTTC.

CDR3 in DNA: TGTGCCAGCAGCACCCGACTAGCGGGAAAGTACGAGCAGTACTTC. It codes for CASSTRLAGKYEQYF. V gene TRBV9 combines with J gene TRBJ2-7; 11 bases fit TRBD2. The CDR3 covers 15 residues. Germline CDR1 SGDLS, CDR2 YYNGEE. The ends lost 4 bases at V and 4 bases at J; junction bases unmatched: 7.

The gene calls are TRBV5-5 and TRBJ2-1; 8 nucleotides line up with TRBD2. The V gene end was trimmed by 4 bases and the J gene end by 5 bases; junction bases not matched to a gene: 8. CDR1 SGHKS and CDR2 YYEKEE come from the germline V gene (reference sequence). The CDR3 covers 15 residues. CDR3 DNA: TGTGCCAGCAGCGTTAGCGGGGCCCTTGACAATGAGCAGTTCTTC. It translates to CASSVSGALDNEQFF.

The CDR3 nucleotides read TGTGCCAGCAACCCCACAGGAGACAACACTGAAGCTTTCTTT. Translation gives CASNPTGDNTEAFF. The V gene is TRBV27, the J gene TRBJ1-1; a weak D match, TRBD1 (5 bases). The CDR3 totals 14 residues. Germline-derived CDR1 and CDR2 are MNHEY and SMNVEV (reference sequence). Trimming removed 7 bases from V and 2 bases from J, with 14 bases in between.

This rearrangement joins TRBV5-1 to TRBJ2-2, with TRBD2 matching over 11 bases. Germline loops: CDR1 SGHRS, CDR2 YFSETQ. V was clipped by 4 bases and J by 1 base; unmatched bases: 3. The CDR3 loop spans 16 amino acids. CDR3 sequence reads: CASSRGTSGNTGELFF. The CDR3 DNA sequence: TGCGCCAGCAGCAGAGGGACTAGCGGGAACACCGGGGAGCTGTTTTTT.

The CDR3 is CASSQEWGTGGAYGYTF. The CDR3, as DNA: TGCGCCAGCAGCCAAGAGTGGGGGACAGGGGGCGCCTATGGCTACACCTTC. This chain connects TRBV4-1 to TRBJ1-2; 12 bases match TRBD1. V was pared by 0 bases and J by 4 bases, with 6 bases of the junction left unmatched. The CDR3 runs 17 residues. Per germline, CDR1 MGHRA and CDR2 YSYEKL.

In nucleotides, the CDR3 is TGTGCCAGCAGTTTATCGGGGGACAGGGTCCCCACTGAAGCTTTCTTT. Its translation: CASSLSGDRVPTEAFF. J is TRBJ1-1 and V is TRBV27; the match to TRBD1 covers 9 bases. The germline V gene encodes CDR1 MNHEY and CDR2 SMNVEV (reference sequence). This CDR3 region has 16 residues. Unmatched junction bases numbered 6, after V lost 0 bases and J lost 4 bases.

This chain joins TRBV20-1 and TRBJ2-1; D not certain. Germline CDR1 DFQATT, CDR2 SNEGSKA (reference sequence). There are 11 residues in the CDR3. Trimming stripped 5 bases from V and 4 bases from J, with 6 bases between. The CDR3 DNA sequence: TGCAGTGCTGTCATGTACAATGAGCAGTTCTTC. Its translation is CSAVMYNEQFF.

The rearrangement joins TRBV27 to TRBJ2-3; 8 positions match TRBD2. Germline values: CDR1 MNHEY, CDR2 SMNVEV (reference sequence). This CDR3 is 17 amino acids long. J lost 5 bases, V lost 3 bases, and 13 bases had no gene match. CDR3 in amino acids: CASSFISTGGAVDTQYF. The DNA of the CDR3 is TGTGCCAGCAGTTTTATCTCTACCGGGGGGGCCGTAGATACGCAGTATTTT.

The chain uses TRBV5-5 and TRBJ2-7; 11 bases fit TRBD1. V lost 10 bases to trimming and J lost 5 bases; unmatched junction nucleotides: 8. The germline CDR1 and CDR2 sequences are SGHKS and YYEKEE (reference sequence). The CDR3 is made up of 13 amino acids. This CDR3 is CADQGGQGDEQYF. The CDR3 nucleotides are TGTGCCGATCAGGGGGGACAGGGGGACGAGCAGTACTTC. The variable domain in full, completed from reference TRBV5-5 and TRBJ2-7, reads DAGVTQSPTHLIKTRGQQVTLRCSPISGHKSVSWYQQVLGQGPQFIFQYYEKEERGRGNFPDRFSARQFPNYSSELNVNALLLGDSALYLCADQGGQGDEQYFGPGTRLTVT.

The rearrangement uses TRBV19 and TRBJ1-2; 9 positions agree with TRBD1. With 6 bases clipped from V and 4 bases from J, the junction kept 0 bases outside the gene matches. The CDR3 spans 12 residues. Germline loops: CDR1 LNHDA, CDR2 SQIVND (reference sequence). For the CDR3, the DNA is TGTGCCAGTAGGGGACAGGGCTATGGCTACACCTTC. Translating it yields CASRGQGYGYTF.

The count of this clone is one. The genes are TRBV15 and TRBJ2-3; no firm D call. V was trimmed by 0 bases and J by 4 bases, leaving 8 bases between them. The germline V gene has CDR1 LNHNV and CDR2 YYDKDF (reference sequence). This CDR3 is built from 14 residues. The CDR3 sequence: CATSRDGPADTQYF. For the CDR3, the DNA is TGTGCCACCAGCAGAGATGGCCCCGCAGATACGCAGTATTTT.

The gene calls are TRBV11-2 and TRBJ2-5; 7 bases agree with TRBD1. The CDR3 has 15 amino acids. Germline V gene lookup returns CDR1 SGHAT and CDR2 FQNNGV. Trimming at V came to 5 bases and at J to 2 bases, leaving 8 bases not matched to a gene. CDR3 region: CASSARGGWQETQYF. CDR3 DNA: TGTGCCAGCAGCGCTCGAGGGGGCTGGCAAGAGACCCAGTACTTC.

The chain carries TRBV27 and TRBJ1-5; 8 nucleotides line up with TRBD1. Per germline, CDR1 MNHEY and CDR2 SMNVEV (reference sequence). The ends lost 2 bases at V and 6 bases at J; junction bases unmatched: 3. CDR3 length: 14 amino acids. The CDR3 loop is CASSLRTGIQPQHF. CDR3 nucleotides: TGTGCCAGCAGTTTAAGGACAGGGATTCAGCCCCAGCATTTT.